This T cell receptor beta chain was recovered during a study of shared clonotypes between healthy human individuals. CDR1 is MDHEN, CDR2 SYDVKM, per germline. The length of the CDR3 is 16 residues. The V segment lost 4 bases and the J segment 3 bases; nucleotides outside the gene matches: 10. For genomic DNA, unsorted samples relied on approximately 81 million PBMCs. Each subset's genomic DNA was shared equally among a number of immunoSEQ plates. DNA input for the unsorted PBMC replicate PCRs was about 280 ng, approximately 30,000 T cell genomes. Clones were read by immunoSEQ multiplex PCR, and TCRdb kept only the in-frame ones, dropping some. Altogether 520,000 or so clones are present, 60% to 85% being singletons, with the ten largest covering around 13%.

The V gene is TRBV28, the J gene TRBJ2-3; 7 bases match TRBD1. Sequenced sample: PBMCs. The source is a woman in her thirties or forties in good health. Some clones in this sample may be carry-over from other donors' samples. The chain's CDR3 is CASSSGRQGITDTQYF. CDR3 sequence (DNA): TGTGCCAGCAGTTCCGGCAGACAGGGAATTACAGATACGCAGTATTTT. The complete variable domain, with remaining parts taken from reference TRBV28 and TRBJ2-3, reads DVKVTQSSRYLVKRTGEKVFLECVQDMDHENMFWYRQDPGLGLRLIYFSYDVKMKEKGDIPEGYSVSREKKERFSLILESASTNQTSMYLCASSSGRQGITDTQYFGPGTRLTVL.